A single sample gave rise to the 23 T cell receptor beta chains below, sequenced in a study of T cells in localized non-small cell lung cancer. Assay used: immunoSEQ multiplex PCR; TCRdb lists only in-frame clones, some missing. The sample records 45,000 to 60,000 clones, around 81% being singletons. The sample was PBMCs, taken before any cancer treatment. The receptor set was obtained from a woman aged 35-75 years with stage II lung adenocarcinoma.

The chain links TRBV10-3 to TRBJ1-1, with TRBD1 as a possible D gene (5 bases). With 11 bases removed from V and 0 bases from J, the gap between germline ends came to 13 bases. The CDR3 has 13 residues. In germline, CDR1 is ENHRY, CDR2 SYGVKD. CDR3 amino acids: CASLGTVNTEAFF. CDR3 DNA sequence: TGTGCCTCCCTCGGGACGGTGAACACTGAAGCTTTCTTT.

This clone appeared a few times. The chain uses TRBV6-1 and TRBJ2-7; D is tentatively TRBD1 or TRBD2 (5 bases each). The ends were cut back, 6 bases at V and 1 base at J, with 7 bases in the middle. The CDR3 covers 12 residues. Germline V gives CDR1 MNHNS, CDR2 SASEGT. This CDR3 is CASRGVSYEQYF. CDR3 coding DNA: TGTGCCAGCAGGGGGGTTTCCTACGAGCAGTACTTC.

V is TRBV28 and J is TRBJ1-2, with D hard to call. The CDR3 extends over 12 amino acids. Trimming stripped 6 bases from V and 7 bases from J, with 12 bases between. Germline-derived CDR1 and CDR2 are MDHEN and SYDVKM. The CDR3 bases are TGTGCCAGCAGCCGACCTGCGATTGGCTACACCTTC. Translation gives CASSRPAIGYTF.

The DNA of the CDR3 is TGTGCCAGCAGCCGCCCCCGCTCTGGAAACACCATATATTTT. Translated, it gives CASSRPRSGNTIYF. The chain combines TRBV11-2 with TRBJ1-3; D uncertain. Germline V gene sequence: CDR1 SGHAT, CDR2 FQNNGV. CDR3 length: 14 residues. V was shortened by 5 bases and J by 0 bases, with 8 bases between the two germline ends.

The rearrangement joins TRBV6-5 to TRBJ1-1, with a weak D call TRBD1 (5 bases). Germline loops: CDR1 MNHEY, CDR2 SVGAGI. V was clipped by 6 bases and J by 0 bases, with 11 bases between them. The CDR3 loop spans 14 amino acids. The CDR3 DNA is TGTGCCAGCAGAACCGGGGGAATGAACACTGAAGCTTTCTTT. The encoded protein is CASRTGGMNTEAFF.

The sample holds many counts of this clone. V gene TRBV7-2 combines with J gene TRBJ2-6; D remains unclear. This CDR3 comprises 15 residues. Trimming left V 2 bases short and J 0 bases short, with 5 bases between. Germline lookup yields CDR1 SGHTA and CDR2 FQGNSA. CDR3 residues: CASSLNRSGANVLTF. CDR3 DNA sequence: TGTGCCAGCAGCTTAAACCGCTCTGGGGCCAACGTCCTGACTTTC.

V gene TRBV5-5 combines with J gene TRBJ1-2; tentatively, D is TRBD1 (6 bases). V lost 4 bases and J lost 4, with 17 bases in between. Looked up from germline, CDR1 is SGHKS and CDR2 is YYEKEE (reference sequence). There are 15 residues in the CDR3. The CDR3 bases are TGTGCCAGCAGCCCCTCACAGGGATTTGGCTATGGCTACACCTTC. This encodes CASSPSQGFGYGYTF.

The V and J genes are TRBV5-6 and TRBJ2-1, with 10 positions matching TRBD2. In germline, CDR1 is SGHDT, CDR2 YYEEEE. This CDR3 has 15 residues. V shed 0 bases, J shed 9 bases, and the junction held 6 bases outside the gene matches. The CDR3 sequence is CASSLVIAGGGEQFF. The CDR3 DNA sequence: TGTGCCAGCAGCTTGGTGATAGCGGGGGGCGGTGAGCAGTTCTTC.

The V gene is TRBV27, the J gene TRBJ2-7, with D possibly matching TRBD1 (6 bases). Per the germline V gene, CDR1 is MNHEY and CDR2 is SMNVEV (reference sequence). The CDR3 runs 13 residues. The ends were cut back, 4 bases at V and 5 bases at J, with 12 bases in the middle. The DNA of the CDR3 is TGTGCCAGCAGTTCCGGGACACTCCACGAGCAGTACTTC. This encodes CASSSGTLHEQYF.

V usage is TRBV7-2 and J usage is TRBJ1-2; 7 bases are a match to TRBD1. J lost 6 bases, V lost 5 bases, and 6 bases had no gene match. The length of the CDR3 is 13 residues. From germline, CDR1 is SGHTA and CDR2 FQGNSA. The CDR3: CASSHRRGHGYTF. The CDR3 DNA sequence: TGTGCCAGCAGCCATCGAAGGGGGCATGGCTACACCTTC.

This clone is medium-sized. V gene TRBV6-5 combines with J gene TRBJ1-5; unclear D gene. The germline gives CDR1 MNHEY, CDR2 SVGAGI. The V end lost 7 bases, the J end lost 0 bases, and 13 bases lay between the germline ends. The CDR3 runs to 15 residues. CDR3 in DNA: TGTGCCAGCACCCCCGAATGGGGTAGCAATCAGCCCCAGCATTTT. It translates to CASTPEWGSNQPQHF.

The chain carries TRBV15 and TRBJ1-2; D is possibly TRBD1 (6 bases). Trimming removed 0 bases from V and 8 bases from J, with 13 bases in between. The CDR3 loop spans 14 amino acids. Germline CDR1 LNHNV, CDR2 YYDKDF (reference sequence). In DNA, the CDR3 is TGTGCCACCAGCAGAGATTTGGGGGCCGGGGGCTACACCTTC. This encodes CATSRDLGAGGYTF.

V is TRBV6-5 and J is TRBJ1-1, with a possible D match to TRBD1 (6 bases). V lost 7 bases, J lost 6 bases, and 18 bases lay in between. CDR1 and CDR2 (germline): MNHEY, SVGAGI. The CDR3 is made up of 14 amino acids. CDR3 in DNA: TGTGCCAGCAACCCCGAAACAGGGAGCTCTGAAGCTTTCTTT. Translated, it gives CASNPETGSSEAFF.

This rearrangement joins TRBV6-5 to TRBJ1-5, with D uncertain. The CDR3 is 13 amino acids. Germline CDR1 is MNHEY and CDR2 is SVGAGI. V lost 4 bases and J lost 6, with 10 bases in between. The CDR3 protein is CASSSYTGQPQHF. In DNA, the CDR3 is TGTGCCAGCAGTTCCTATACCGGTCAGCCCCAGCATTTT.

The J gene is TRBJ2-7, the V gene TRBV5-1; 9 positions agree with TRBD1. The CDR3 length is 14 residues. After removal of 2 bases from V and 6 bases from J, the junction contained 6 bases not matched to a gene. Per the germline V gene, CDR1 is SGHRS and CDR2 is YFSETQ. Here the CDR3 DNA reads TGCGCCAGCAGCTTCCGGGACAGGGAGACCGAGCAGTACTTC. This gives the protein CASSFRDRETEQYF.

This clone was picked up many times. The rearrangement uses TRBV20-1 and TRBJ1-2; D is unresolved. Germline assignment: CDR1 DFQATT and CDR2 SNEGSKA (reference sequence). The CDR3 is made up of 11 amino acids. Trimming cost V 3 bases and J 5 bases, with 7 bases left between them. The chain's CDR3 is CSASSGYGYTF. CDR3 in DNA: TGCAGTGCTAGCAGTGGGTATGGCTACACCTTC.

V and J are TRBV5-6 and TRBJ2-5, with 12 bases that match TRBD2. CDR1 and CDR2 (germline): SGHDT, YYEEEE. This CDR3 is 16 amino acids long. J gave up 5 bases and V 4 bases, and 9 bases lay outside the gene matches. CDR3 region: CASSLARLAGVETQYF. The CDR3 coding sequence is TGTGCCAGCAGCCTCGCGCGACTAGCGGGGGTGGAGACCCAGTACTTC.

As DNA, the CDR3 is TGCGCCAGCAGCCACACAGGTTCCGTCTATAATTCACCCCTCCACTTT. The encoded protein is CASSHTGSVYNSPLHF. The genes are TRBV4-3 and TRBJ1-6, with D maybe TRBD1 (5 bases). CDR1 is LGHNA, CDR2 YSLEER, per germline. V gave up 3 bases and J gave up 3 bases, with 12 bases separating them. The CDR3 spans 16 residues.

The rearrangement uses TRBV6-6 and TRBJ1-1, with 7 bases identical to TRBD1. Trimming took 10 bases from V and 0 from J; bases not matched to a gene: 5. CDR3 length equals 13 residues. Germline assignment: CDR1 MNHNY and CDR2 SVGAGI (reference sequence). The CDR3 DNA follows: TGTGCCACCACGACAGGGCTGAACACTGAAGCTTTCTTT. This gives the protein CATTTGLNTEAFF.

Of note for this clone: This sample includes further DNA sequences coding for the same CDR3. The chain joins TRBV6-6 to TRBJ1-5; TRBD1 agrees at 8 bases. V was clipped by 2 bases and J by 6 bases; unmatched bases: 3. The CDR3 is 14 residues long. Germline V lookup: CDR1 MNHNY, CDR2 SVGAGI (reference sequence). CDR3 loop: CASSYGQGGQPQHF. For the CDR3, the DNA is TGTGCCAGCAGTTACGGACAGGGAGGTCAGCCCCAGCATTTT.

This chain joins TRBV6-6 and TRBJ1-5, with a possible D match to TRBD1 (6 bases). CDR1 and CDR2 from the germline V gene are MNHNY and SVGAGI (reference sequence). V was pared by 6 bases and J by 7 bases, with 16 bases between. The CDR3 is made up of 14 amino acids. The CDR3 DNA reads as TGTGCCAGCAGCCCACAGGGAATACACCAGCCCCAGCATTTT. Translating it yields CASSPQGIHQPQHF.

This chain links TRBV14 with TRBJ1-2, with 9 positions matching TRBD1. CDR3 size: 15 residues. V shed 4 bases, J shed 7 bases, and the junction held 10 bases outside the gene matches. The germline gives CDR1 SGHDN, CDR2 FVKESK. The DNA of the CDR3 is TGTGCCAGCAGCCGTTCTTCACAGGGGGCAGGTGGCTACACCTTC. Amino acid sequence: CASSRSSQGAGGYTF.

This clone was counted between two and nine times. The chain uses TRBV28 and TRBJ1-1, with TRBD1 matching 9 bases. Germline V gene data show CDR1 as MDHEN and CDR2 as SYDVKM. There are 15 residues in the CDR3. The junction had 9 bases not matched to a gene; V was cut back by 7 bases and J by 3 bases. The CDR3 bases are TGTGCCAGCACCATAGACAGGGGGATGGACACTGAAGCTTTCTTT. Its protein product is CASTIDRGMDTEAFF.